This T cell receptor beta chain was sequenced during a study of shared clonotypes between healthy human individuals. The study, taken as a whole, reports: Sequencing depth was expected to affect clonotype sharing among donors. The sampled material consisted only of blood, and tissue repertoires are likely to differ.

Notes on this clone: Its specificity is not known.

In the study's own analysis: Filtering differed, since immunoSEQ gave only junction sequences and no quality scores. Only in-frame clones appear in the TCRdb table, and some are missing; sequencing was by immunoSEQ multiplex PCR. The V and J calls and clone size come from that table; D and trimming were worked out from the DNA. The sample yields about 380,000 clones, around 96% seen once. CCR7-negative CD45RA+ TemRA cells were pooled with CD45RO+ cells for CD8 memory. The clonotype was recovered from a man aged 25-45 years in good health. Sequenced: memory CD8+ T cells sorted from blood. The subset: CD45RO+ cells pooled with CCR7-negative TemRA cells.

The CDR3 DNA is TGTGCCAGCCCTTTCCCTTCCCTATACGGGCAAGAGACCCAGTACTTC. Translating gives CASPFPSLYGQETQYF. This chain links TRBV28 with TRBJ2-5; D ambiguous. V was pared by 8 bases and J by 2 bases, with 21 bases between. CDR1 and CDR2 from the germline V gene are MDHEN and SYDVKM. The CDR3 spans 16 residues.